This T cell receptor (beta chain) was sequenced during a study of blood T cell repertoires in COVID-19. Study-level background: Symptom resolution, clearance, or two negative PCRs marked the recovered donors of Cohort 3. COVID-19 samples, acute and convalescent, were from the United States, Italy and Spain.

This clone was counted a single time. In assigning cohorts, the study relied on participant-reported clinical history. With 5 bases removed from V and 5 bases from J, the gap between germline ends came to 9 bases. The CDR3 is 11 residues long. Germline CDR1 reads DFQATT; CDR2 reads SNEGSKA (reference sequence). Per the authors' pipeline: It was from reference gene primer amplification that nucleated cell counts were estimated. TCRdb keeps only in-frame clones here, not all; method: immunoSEQ multiplex PCR. For V, J and clone size, that table is used; D and trimming come from the DNA. The profile shows approximately 250,000 clones, around 89% of them singletons.

The receptor's source is an older woman in a cohort exposed to, infected with or recovered from COVID-19 (not recorded which). Sequencing was performed on PBMCs or T cells enriched from blood (not recorded which). V is TRBV20-1 and J is TRBJ2-5; D uncertain. CDR3 sequence (DNA): TGCAGTGCTTACTTTAGCGAGACCCAGTACTTC. This gives the protein CSAYFSETQYF.